The clone carrying this T cell receptor (beta chain) was recorded a few times. Its antigen is undetermined. The data were obtained in a study of T-cell reconstitution after alpha-beta-depleted transplantation in children. Unique molecular identifiers were used in preparing the TCRbeta library. Each CDR3 protein is one row after TCRdb ran MiXCR on the PCR reads. The sample has 17,000 or so distinct CDR3 sequences, 12% seen once; the top ten hold 71%. Overall study findings and caveats: After transplant, at about two months, alpha-beta T cells were reportedly derived from several hundred expanded graft clones.

CDR1 MDHEN and CDR2 SYDVKM come from the germline V gene. Between the trimmed V and J ends, which lost 4 bases and 11 bases, there was a span of 17 bases. The CDR3 is 13 residues long. Sequenced material: PBMCs, mostly from graft donor cells, taken 180 days after TCRalphabeta/CD19-depleted stem cell transplant. V gene TRBV28 combines with J gene TRBJ1-2; TRBD1 might be the D (5 bases). The source is a boy in the first two years of life who had a stem cell transplant for Wiskott-Aldrich syndrome, so the T cells may come from the graft donor. CDR3 in amino acids: CASSSQGAQKYTF. The DNA of the CDR3 is TGTGCCAGCAGTTCCCAAGGGGCCCAAAAGTACACCTTC.